The 31 T cell receptor beta chains presented below share a single source sample, sequenced in a study of blood T cell repertoires in COVID-19. Data came from immunoSEQ multiplex PCR; TCRdb stores just in-frame clones and leaves some out. The sample lists hundreds of thousands of clones; about 90% were seen once. Material for sequencing was PBMCs or T cells enriched from blood (not recorded which). The receptor set was obtained from a woman aged 45-59 years in a cohort exposed to, infected with or recovered from COVID-19 (not recorded which).

This chain links TRBV19 with TRBJ1-5, with TRBD1 matching over 7 bases. The CDR3 totals 14 residues. Germline CDR1 and CDR2: LNHDA and SQIVND (reference sequence). J gave up 9 bases and V 3 bases, and 8 bases lay outside the gene matches. This chain's CDR3 is CASSIQGGPGPQHF. In nucleotides, the CDR3 is TGTGCCAGTAGTATCCAGGGGGGCCCCGGGCCCCAGCATTTT.

The CDR3 DNA follows: TGTGCCAGCAGCACCGCTCAGGGCTCCTACAATGAGCAGTTCTTC. This gives the protein CASSTAQGSYNEQFF. The rearrangement links TRBV7-6 to TRBJ2-1, with D possibly matching TRBD1 (5 bases). The germline gives CDR1 SGHVS, CDR2 FNYEAQ. V dropped 5 bases and J dropped 0 bases, with 11 bases sitting between them. This CDR3 region has 15 residues.

The V gene is TRBV9, the J gene TRBJ1-6; unclear D gene. V gave up 9 bases and J gave up 8 bases, with 12 bases separating them. Germline V gives CDR1 SGDLS, CDR2 YYNGEE. The CDR3 loop spans 12 amino acids. Here the CDR3 reads CAIHLLDSPLHF. The DNA of the CDR3 is TGTGCCATACACCTTTTGGATTCACCCCTCCACTTT.

The rearrangement uses TRBV5-1 and TRBJ1-6; no firm D call. The V gene lost 0 bases and the J gene lost 8 bases, with 6 bases spanning the gap. The CDR3 contains 13 residues. CDR1 is SGHRS, CDR2 YFSETQ, per germline. Written as DNA, the CDR3 is TGCGCCAGCAGCTTGGATGCAGATTCACCCCTCCACTTT. It is translated as CASSLDADSPLHF.

This sequence joins TRBV2 and TRBJ2-2; no clear D. CDR1 and CDR2 from the germline V gene are SNHLY and FYNNEI. V lost 7 bases, J lost 6 bases, and 12 bases lay in between. The CDR3 extends over 13 amino acids. The CDR3 nucleotides are TGTGCCAGCATCTCAAGCTTCCCCGGGGAGCTGTTTTTT. The encoded protein is CASISSFPGELFF.

This clone occurred once. The gene calls are TRBV27 and TRBJ2-7; 9 nucleotides align to TRBD1. CDR3 length equals 13 residues. Germline V lookup: CDR1 MNHEY, CDR2 SMNVEV (reference sequence). With V trimmed by 5 bases and J by 7 bases, 6 bases remained unmatched. Here the CDR3 DNA reads TGTGCCAGCAGTCCGGGACAGGGTTTGGAGCAGTACTTC. It encodes CASSPGQGLEQYF.

The chain combines TRBV18 with TRBJ1-1; 7 bases agree with TRBD1. There are 15 residues in the CDR3. Germline CDR1 reads KGHSH; CDR2 reads LQKENI. V was clipped by 6 bases and J by 1 base; unmatched bases: 8. CDR3 DNA: TGTGCCAGCTCTCAGAACAGGGGCTCGAACACTGAAGCTTTCTTT. Translating gives CASSQNRGSNTEAFF.

The rearrangement joins TRBV7-2 to TRBJ2-2; weak D call: TRBD2 (6 bases). The CDR3 is 15 amino acids. The V and J ends lost 6 bases and 0 bases respectively, with 11 bases between them. CDR1 is SGHTA, CDR2 FQGNSA, per germline. The DNA of the CDR3 is TGTGCCAGCAGGAGGGGACTGACGAACACCGGGGAGCTGTTTTTT. Amino acid sequence: CASRRGLTNTGELFF.

The rearrangement uses TRBV5-6 and TRBJ1-6; D perhaps matches TRBD1 (5 bases). There are 16 residues in the CDR3. The germline V gene has CDR1 SGHDT and CDR2 YYEEEE. V was shortened by 4 bases and J by 7 bases, with 18 bases between the two germline ends. CDR3 sequence reads: CASSQSPLGGNSPLHF. Here the CDR3 DNA reads TGTGCCAGCAGCCAGAGCCCCCTCGGGGGAAATTCACCCCTCCACTTT. The full variable domain, its missing parts supplied by reference TRBV5-6 and TRBJ1-6, is DAGVTQSPTHLIKTRGQQVTLRCSPKSGHDTVSWYQQALGQGPQFIFQYYEEEERQRGNFPDRFSGHQFPNYSSELNVNALLLGDSALYLCASSQSPLGGNSPLHFGNGTRLTVT.

V and J are TRBV5-1 and TRBJ2-6; the match to TRBD1 covers 7 bases. The CDR3 covers 16 residues. Unmatched junction bases numbered 3, after V lost 1 base and J lost 2 bases. Germline-derived CDR1 and CDR2 are SGHRS and YFSETQ. CDR3 protein: CASSLTGVPGANVLTF. The DNA of the CDR3 is TGCGCCAGCAGCTTGACAGGGGTCCCTGGGGCCAACGTCCTGACTTTC.

This chain connects TRBV10-2 to TRBJ1-2, with 7 nucleotides matching TRBD1. After removal of 0 bases from V and 8 bases from J, the junction contained 3 bases not matched to a gene. CDR1 is WSHSY, CDR2 SAAADI, per germline. There are 13 residues in the CDR3. CDR3 DNA: TGCGCCAGCAGTGAGTCAGGGGGCGGGGGCTACACCTTC. Protein sequence: CASSESGGGGYTF.

This clone has a single count. This chain connects TRBV20-1 to TRBJ2-3, with D unclear. V lost 5 bases to trimming and J lost 9 bases, with 12 bases between them. Per the germline V gene, CDR1 is DFQATT and CDR2 is SNEGSKA (reference sequence). This CDR3 is 11 amino acids long. As DNA, the CDR3 is TGCAGTGCTCGACTTTCCGGGACGCAGTATTTT. Encoded protein: CSARLSGTQYF.

The chain is built from TRBV15 and TRBJ1-3, with 7 bases lining up with TRBD1. CDR3 length equals 15 residues. CDR1 is LNHNV, CDR2 YYDKDF, per germline (reference sequence). V was pared by 1 base and J by 2 bases, with 2 bases of the junction left unmatched. Here the CDR3 reads CATSRVGTAGNTIYF. CDR3 nucleotide sequence: TGTGCCACCAGCAGAGTTGGGACAGCTGGAAACACCATATATTTT.

The genes are TRBV5-1 and TRBJ2-2; 7 bases fit TRBD1. Trimming removed 2 bases from V and 2 bases from J; junction bases left unmatched: 9. Germline values: CDR1 SGHRS, CDR2 YFSETQ. CDR3 length: 17 residues. The CDR3 DNA is TGCGCCAGCAGCTTCCCAGAAGGGGGCTCCAACACCGGGGAGCTGTTTTTT. Translating it yields CASSFPEGGSNTGELFF.

The J gene is TRBJ2-7, the V gene TRBV7-2; maybe TRBD2 (6 bases). This CDR3 contains 16 residues. The V gene's germline CDR1 is SGHTA and CDR2 FQGNSA. V lost 5 bases and J lost 0, with 17 bases in between. CDR3 in DNA: TGTGCCAGCAGCCTGGCGGGGAGCGGAAGCTCCTACGAGCAGTACTTC. Its translation is CASSLAGSGSSYEQYF.

The chain carries TRBV6-2 or TRBV6-3 and TRBJ1-5, with D possibly matching TRBD1 (5 bases). Per the germline V gene, CDR1 is MNHEY and CDR2 is SVGEGT. With 6 bases removed from V and 0 bases from J, the gap between germline ends came to 15 bases. This CDR3 spans 16 amino acids. CDR3 nucleotide sequence: TGTGCCAGCAGCGACCCTACAGGCTTTAGCAATCAGCCCCAGCATTTT. It is translated as CASSDPTGFSNQPQHF.

The gene calls are TRBV7-9 and TRBJ2-1, with TRBD2 identical over 13 bases. The CDR3 length is 15 residues. With 4 bases clipped from V and 9 bases from J, the junction kept 6 bases outside the gene matches. Looked up from germline, CDR1 is SEHNR and CDR2 is FQNEAQ (reference sequence). The CDR3 sequence is CASSSQGTSGAEQFF. The CDR3 DNA follows: TGTGCCAGCAGCTCCCAAGGGACTAGCGGGGCTGAGCAGTTCTTC.

For the CDR3, the DNA is TGTGCCAGCAGCAAAAGGTGGACAGGGGATGACTATGGCTACACCTTC. It yields the protein CASSKRWTGDDYGYTF. The rearrangement joins TRBV21-1 to TRBJ1-2; the table's D call TRBD1 went unverified against the DNA. TRBV21-1 is a recognized pseudogene. The length of the CDR3 is 16 residues.

For this clone: The junction does not match germline at one end; this may be a read error. The chain combines TRBV7-8 with TRBJ2-5; the match to TRBD2 covers 8 bases. Germline values: CDR1 SGHVS, CDR2 FQNEAQ. The CDR3 has 13 residues. CDR3 in amino acids: CASSLNRRGVVDF. The DNA of the CDR3 is TGTGCCAGCAGCTTAAACCGGCGGGGGGTAGTCGACTTC.

The genes are TRBV5-1 and TRBJ1-2, with TRBD1 matching over 9 bases. The germline CDR1 and CDR2 sequences are SGHRS and YFSETQ. Trimming removed 3 bases from V and 8 bases from J; junction bases left unmatched: 5. The CDR3 has 13 amino acids. The DNA for the CDR3 is TGCGCCAGCAGCTCGGACAGGGGTGGCGGCTACACCTTC. The encoded protein is CASSSDRGGGYTF. Full variable domain (outside the CDR3, taken from reference TRBV5-1 and TRBJ1-2): KAGVTQTPRYLIKTRGQQVTLSCSPISGHRSVSWYQQTPGQGLQFLFEYFSETQRNKGNFPGRFSGRQFSNSRSEMNVSTLELGDSALYLCASSSDRGGGYTFGSGTRLTVV.

Here the CDR3 reads CASSLRELSGYTF. The DNA of the CDR3 is TGTGCCAGCAGTCTGAGAGAACTGAGTGGCTACACCTTC. The chain carries TRBV3-1 (or the pseudogene TRBV3-2) and TRBJ1-2; no reliable D call. Deletions cut 6 bases from V and 7 bases from J, with 15 bases between. The germline CDR1 and CDR2 sequences are LGHDT and YNNKEL (reference sequence). The CDR3 runs 13 residues.

The chain couples TRBV4-3 to TRBJ2-1; no firm D call. This CDR3 has 13 amino acids. The V gene lost 3 bases and the J gene lost 14 bases, with 17 bases spanning the gap. CDR1 is LGHNA, CDR2 YSLEER, per germline. The CDR3 DNA is TGCGCCAGCAGCCAGGCCAGTGAACAGTCCGAGTTCTTC. It codes for CASSQASEQSEFF.

The V call is TRBV9, the J call TRBJ2-3, with 9 bases aligning to TRBD2. CDR3 length equals 16 residues. V lost 0 bases and J lost 1; bases outside the gene matches: 3. Germline lookup yields CDR1 SGDLS and CDR2 YYNGEE. CDR3 bases: TGTGCCAGCAGCGTAGCTTGGACTAGCGGCACAGATACGCAGTATTTT. Translated: CASSVAWTSGTDTQYF.

This rearrangement joins TRBV5-4 to TRBJ2-3, with D possibly matching TRBD1 (5 bases). The CDR3 sequence is 15 residues long. Germline CDR1 and CDR2: SGHNT and YYREEE (reference sequence). V was trimmed by 4 bases and J by 1 base, leaving 13 bases between them. CDR3 nucleotides: TGTGCCAGCAGCCTCAGGGAAGGGGGCACAGATACGCAGTATTTT. This encodes CASSLREGGTDTQYF.

This clone was counted only a few times. The V call is TRBV5-1, the J call TRBJ2-7; TRBD1 matches at 11 bases. Germline V gene sequence: CDR1 SGHRS, CDR2 YFSETQ. CDR3 length equals 16 residues. V gave up 2 bases and J gave up 3 bases; unmatched junction bases: 7. The DNA of the CDR3 is TGCGCCAGCAGCTTACTCACCGGGACAGGGGGCTACGAGCAGTACTTC. Translated: CASSLLTGTGGYEQYF.

CDR3 DNA sequence: TGTGCCAGCAGTTACTCTTGGTCTAGCGGGTCAGATACGCAGTATTTT. This encodes CASSYSWSSGSDTQYF. J is TRBJ2-3 and V is TRBV6-2 or TRBV6-3; 8 positions match TRBD2. The germline V gene has CDR1 MNHEY and CDR2 SVGEGT. Trimming cost V 0 bases and J 4 bases; bases outside gene matches: 6. This CDR3 region has 16 residues.

The chain is built from TRBV7-2 and TRBJ1-5; 7 positions match TRBD1. The CDR3 has 15 amino acids. V trimming: 5 bases; J trimming: 6 bases; junction bases outside the gene matches: 10. Germline CDR1 SGHTA, CDR2 FQGNSA. CDR3 coding DNA: TGTGCCAGCAGCCCGGGTTTACAGGGGACTCAGCCCCAGCATTTT. Translation: CASSPGLQGTQPQHF.

CDR3 bases: TGTGCCAGCAGTTTCCGGGACAGGGGGCACGAGCAGTACTTC. It yields the protein CASSFRDRGHEQYF. The genes are TRBV28 and TRBJ2-7; 12 bases agree with TRBD1. The CDR3 totals 14 residues. V was pared by 3 bases and J by 5 bases, with 2 bases of the junction left unmatched. Per the germline V gene, CDR1 is MDHEN and CDR2 is SYDVKM.

The V and J genes are TRBV30 and TRBJ2-1; 8 bases match TRBD2. Looked up from germline, CDR1 is GTSNPN and CDR2 is SVGIG (reference sequence). This CDR3 comprises 16 residues. Unmatched junction bases numbered 16, after V lost 5 bases and J lost 7 bases. The CDR3 bases are TGTGCCTGGGGGCCCCAAGGCGCGGGGGGAGGGAATGAGCAGTTCTTC. Translation gives CAWGPQGAGGGNEQFF.

The rearrangement uses TRBV5-5 and TRBJ2-5; no firm D call. Deletions cut 1 base from V and 5 bases from J, with 9 bases between. From germline, CDR1 is SGHKS and CDR2 YYEKEE (reference sequence). This CDR3 is built from 13 residues. The CDR3 region is CASSLSGPETQYF. CDR3 bases: TGTGCCAGCAGCTTGTCGGGTCCTGAGACCCAGTACTTC. The full variable domain, its missing parts supplied by reference TRBV5-5 and TRBJ2-5, is DAGVTQSPTHLIKTRGQQVTLRCSPISGHKSVSWYQQVLGQGPQFIFQYYEKEERGRGNFPDRFSARQFPNYSSELNVNALLLGDSALYLCASSLSGPETQYFGPGTRLLVL.

This chain uses TRBV5-5 with TRBJ1-5; D gene uncertain. Germline CDR1 and CDR2: SGHKS and YYEKEE (reference sequence). Trimming removed 4 bases at V and 2 bases at J, with 10 bases between. The CDR3 covers 14 residues. DNA of the CDR3: TGTGCCAGCAGCGGCAGTGTGCGCAATCAGCCCCAGCATTTT. Translation: CASSGSVRNQPQHF. Complete variable domain (other parts from reference TRBV5-5 and TRBJ1-5): DAGVTQSPTHLIKTRGQQVTLRCSPISGHKSVSWYQQVLGQGPQFIFQYYEKEERGRGNFPDRFSARQFPNYSSELNVNALLLGDSALYLCASSGSVRNQPQHFGDGTRLSIL.